These 20 T cell receptor beta chains were all obtained from the same sample, sequenced in a study of chemoradiotherapy in HPV16-positive cancers. TCRdb's copy holds only in-frame clones and misses some; the assay was immunoSEQ multiplex PCR. There are approximately 27,000 clones in the sample; about 80% occur only once, and over 4.5% lies in the top ten. This material consisted of blood, taken from a patient who underwent chemoradiotherapy. The origin of the receptors is a human donor with HPV-associated anogenital cancer.

The chain recombines TRBV7-6 with TRBJ1-3; TRBD1 matches at 12 bases. Per the germline V gene, CDR1 is SGHVS and CDR2 is FNYEAQ. The CDR3 runs to 19 residues. V trimming: 3 bases; J trimming: 3 bases; junction bases outside the gene matches: 12. The CDR3 DNA sequence: TGTGCCAGCAGCTTTTTCCCGGGACAGGGGGCTCAGGGTGGAAACACCATATATTTT. Protein: CASSFFPGQGAQGGNTIYF.

This chain connects TRBV19 to TRBJ2-2; D is unresolved. The CDR3 is 12 amino acids. The germline gives CDR1 LNHDA, CDR2 SQIVND (reference sequence). Trimming left V 2 bases short and J 9 bases short, with 7 bases between. DNA for the CDR3: TGTGCCAGTAGTATATGGCCGAGGGAGCTGTTTTTT. Amino acids: CASSIWPRELFF.

The rearrangement links TRBV5-1 to TRBJ2-7, with no clear D. V was pared by 5 bases and J by 1 base, with 22 bases between. This CDR3 comprises 17 residues. CDR1 and CDR2 from the germline V gene are SGHRS and YFSETQ. Here the CDR3 reads CASRGIFEERLSYEQYF. The CDR3 DNA is TGCGCCAGCAGGGGGATCTTCGAGGAGCGCCTGTCCTACGAGCAGTACTTC.

This clone was recorded once. The chain is built from TRBV4-1 and TRBJ2-7, with 8 bases aligning to TRBD2. CDR3 length: 16 residues. Per germline, CDR1 MGHRA and CDR2 YSYEKL. With 3 bases clipped from V and 4 bases from J, the junction kept 11 bases outside the gene matches. This chain's CDR3 is CASSHNQAGVPYEQYF. The CDR3 region has the DNA TGCGCCAGCAGCCATAACCAAGCGGGGGTACCTTACGAGCAGTACTTC.

V and J are TRBV6-5 and TRBJ1-5; D not resolved. The CDR3 loop spans 15 amino acids. Trimming stripped 5 bases from V and 8 bases from J, with 19 bases between. Germline V gene sequence: CDR1 MNHEY, CDR2 SVGAGI. The CDR3 reads CASSPPGFTREPQHF. For the CDR3, the DNA is TGTGCCAGCAGTCCGCCAGGATTTACAAGAGAGCCCCAGCATTTT.

This chain connects TRBV4-1 to TRBJ1-3, with D unresolved. The V gene's germline CDR1 is MGHRA and CDR2 YSYEKL. This CDR3 has 17 residues. Trimming pared 1 base from V and 0 bases from J, leaving 13 bases between. CDR3 residues: CASSQVVWGISGNTIYF. The CDR3 DNA sequence: TGCGCCAGCAGCCAAGTTGTCTGGGGAATCTCTGGAAACACCATATATTTT.

V usage is TRBV19 and J usage is TRBJ1-6; the D is unclear. Trimming stripped 3 bases from V and 7 bases from J, with 16 bases between. The CDR3 runs 16 residues. Germline V gene data show CDR1 as LNHDA and CDR2 as SQIVND (reference sequence). In DNA form, the CDR3 reads TGTGCCAGTAGTATTTCAACCCAAGATTTAAATTCACCCCTCCACTTT. This gives the protein CASSISTQDLNSPLHF.

This chain links TRBV5-1 with TRBJ2-3, with 8 bases matching TRBD2. The CDR3 length is 16 residues. Germline CDR1 and CDR2: SGHRS and YFSETQ. Trimming removed 2 bases from V and 2 bases from J; junction bases left unmatched: 7. The CDR3 coding sequence is TGCGCCAGCAGCTTAACCGGCGGGAGGAACACAGATACGCAGTATTTT. Protein product: CASSLTGGRNTDTQYF. Together with reference TRBV5-1 and TRBJ2-3, the CDR3 gives the full variable domain: KAGVTQTPRYLIKTRGQQVTLSCSPISGHRSVSWYQQTPGQGLQFLFEYFSETQRNKGNFPGRFSGRQFSNSRSEMNVSTLELGDSALYLCASSLTGGRNTDTQYFGPGTRLTVL.

The rearrangement links TRBV7-9 to TRBJ1-4; 9 bases match TRBD1. The junction had 15 bases not matched to a gene; V was cut back by 9 bases and J by 7 bases. The CDR3 is 16 residues long. Germline V gene sequence: CDR1 SEHNR, CDR2 FQNEAQ (reference sequence). CDR3: CARPRDRVIGVEKLFF. The CDR3 nucleotides are TGTGCCAGGCCACGGGACAGGGTCATTGGGGTTGAAAAACTGTTTTTT. Full variable domain (outside the CDR3, taken from reference TRBV7-9 and TRBJ1-4): DTGVSQNPRHKITKRGQNVTFRCDPISEHNRLYWYRQTLGQGPEFLTYFQNEAQLEKSRLLSDRFSAERPKGSFSTLEIQRTEQGDSAMYLCARPRDRVIGVEKLFFGSGTQLSVL.

This clone was seen a few times. The chain links TRBV28 to TRBJ2-5, with D perhaps assigned TRBD1 or TRBD2 (5 bases each). Germline CDR1 and CDR2: MDHEN and SYDVKM. V shed 8 bases and J shed 3 bases, with 13 bases lying between them. The CDR3 covers 13 residues. The CDR3 sequence is CASSEGREETQYF. In DNA form, the CDR3 reads TGTGCCAGCTCCGAGGGGCGCGAAGAGACCCAGTACTTC.

V and J are TRBV5-6 and TRBJ1-1; 7 bases map to TRBD1. V was clipped by 1 base and J by 5 bases; unmatched bases: 11. CDR3 length equals 16 residues. CDR1 is SGHDT, CDR2 YYEEEE, per germline. CDR3 protein: CASSLPQGEGGTEAFF. The CDR3 coding sequence is TGTGCCAGCAGCTTGCCCCAGGGGGAAGGGGGGACTGAAGCTTTCTTT.

The rearrangement joins TRBV9 to TRBJ2-5; 15 bases map to TRBD2. Trimming took 3 bases from V and 4 from J; bases not matched to a gene: 1. Per germline, CDR1 SGDLS and CDR2 YYNGEE. The CDR3 totals 15 residues. The CDR3 protein is CASSGTSGGAETQYF. The DNA for the CDR3 is TGTGCCAGCAGCGGGACTAGCGGGGGGGCAGAGACCCAGTACTTC.

The CDR3 loop is CAWSSGTGGRNEQFF. In DNA form, the CDR3 reads TGTGCCTGGAGCTCCGGGACAGGGGGTAGGAATGAGCAGTTCTTC. This rearrangement joins TRBV30 to TRBJ2-1; 11 bases match TRBD1. Germline V gene sequence: CDR1 GTSNPN, CDR2 SVGIG (reference sequence). The CDR3 length is 15 residues. V lost 3 bases to trimming and J lost 7 bases; unmatched junction nucleotides: 8.

This clone was detected only once. The chain couples TRBV5-4 to TRBJ2-1; D not certain. Germline CDR1 reads SGHNT; CDR2 reads YYREEE (reference sequence). This CDR3 region has 12 residues. The V end was cut by 1 base, the J end by 13 bases, with 12 bases between. DNA for the CDR3: TGTGCCAGCAGCTTGAATCCCGGGCCCCAGTTCTTC. Encoded protein: CASSLNPGPQFF.

J is TRBJ2-5 and V is TRBV19; D is undetermined. The germline V gene encodes CDR1 LNHDA and CDR2 SQIVND (reference sequence). Between the trimmed V and J ends, which lost 1 base and 2 bases, there was a span of 14 bases. CDR3 size: 16 residues. The CDR3, as DNA: TGTGCCAGTAGTATAGGTTGGACGTACGGGCAAGAGACCCAGTACTTC. Translating gives CASSIGWTYGQETQYF. Filled out from reference TRBV19 and TRBJ2-5, the complete variable domain reads DGGITQSPKYLFRKEGQNVTLSCEQNLNHDAMYWYRQDPGQGLRLIYYSQIVNDFQKGDIAEGYSVSREKKESFPLTVTSAQKNPTAFYLCASSIGWTYGQETQYFGPGTRLLVL.

This clone was observed once. The chain joins TRBV21-1 to TRBJ1-2; TRBD1, the table's D call, was not compared with the DNA. TRBV21-1 is flagged as a pseudogene. The CDR3 spans 15 residues. The CDR3 here is CASSSREDRGLSYTF. The CDR3 DNA sequence: TGTGCCAGCAGCTCGAGGGAGGACAGGGGGCTGAGCTACACCTTC.

The V gene is TRBV7-8, the J gene TRBJ1-1; D is unclear. Germline CDR1 reads SGHVS; CDR2 reads FQNEAQ. Trimming cost V 1 base and J 0 bases, with 9 bases left between them. The CDR3 runs to 15 residues. CDR3 sequence (DNA): TGTGCCAGCAGCTTAGAGGCAGGCCTGAACACTGAAGCTTTCTTT. Residues: CASSLEAGLNTEAFF. The variable domain in full, with the rest retrieved from reference TRBV7-8 and TRBJ1-1, is GAGVSQSPRYKVAKRGQDVALRCDPISGHVSLFWYQQALGQGPEFLTYFQNEAQLDKSGLPSDRFFAERPEGSVSTLKIQRTQQEDSAVYLCASSLEAGLNTEAFFGQGTRLTVV.

This clone was detected only once. J is TRBJ1-3 and V is TRBV30; D may be TRBD1 (5 bases). V lost 5 bases and J lost 5, with 16 bases in between. The germline V gene has CDR1 GTSNPN and CDR2 SVGIG (reference sequence). The CDR3 runs 14 residues. The CDR3 DNA reads TGTGCCTGGGTTACCGGGACCGCAAGAAACACCATATATTTT. Residues: CAWVTGTARNTIYF. Looking up the rest from reference TRBV30 and TRBJ1-3 gives the full variable domain: SQTIHQWPATLVQPVGSPLSLECTVEGTSNPNLYWYRQAAGRGLQLLFYSVGIGQISSEVPQNLSASRPQDRQFILSSKKLLLSDSGFYLCAWVTGTARNTIYFGEGSWLTVV.

The chain joins TRBV2 to TRBJ1-1; D not resolved. V lost 5 bases, J lost 0 bases, and 7 bases lay in between. The germline V gene encodes CDR1 SNHLY and CDR2 FYNNEI. This CDR3 is built from 13 residues. The DNA of the CDR3 is TGTGCCAGCAGTCTCAGTTTGAACACTGAAGCTTTCTTT. Protein sequence: CASSLSLNTEAFF.

The chain has TRBV19 and TRBJ1-2; D is possibly TRBD1 (5 bases). The V end lost 4 bases, the J end lost 5 bases, and 11 bases lay between the germline ends. The CDR3 covers 13 residues. CDR1 is LNHDA, CDR2 SQIVND, per germline (reference sequence). CDR3 protein: CASSTSTEYGYTF. The DNA for the CDR3 is TGTGCCAGTAGTACCTCGACAGAGTATGGCTACACCTTC.